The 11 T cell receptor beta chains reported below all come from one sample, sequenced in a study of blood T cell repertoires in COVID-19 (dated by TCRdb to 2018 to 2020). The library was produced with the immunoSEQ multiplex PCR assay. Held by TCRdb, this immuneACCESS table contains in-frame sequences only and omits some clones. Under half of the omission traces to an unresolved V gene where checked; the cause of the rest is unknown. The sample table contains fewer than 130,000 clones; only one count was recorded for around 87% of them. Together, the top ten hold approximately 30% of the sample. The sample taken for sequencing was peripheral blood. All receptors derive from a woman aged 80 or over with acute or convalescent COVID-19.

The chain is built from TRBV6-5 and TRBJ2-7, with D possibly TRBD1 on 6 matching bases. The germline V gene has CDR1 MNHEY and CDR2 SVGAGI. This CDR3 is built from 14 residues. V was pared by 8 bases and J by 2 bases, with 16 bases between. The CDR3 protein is CASYTGISTYEQYF. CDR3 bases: TGTGCCAGCTACACAGGGATTTCCACCTACGAGCAGTACTTC.

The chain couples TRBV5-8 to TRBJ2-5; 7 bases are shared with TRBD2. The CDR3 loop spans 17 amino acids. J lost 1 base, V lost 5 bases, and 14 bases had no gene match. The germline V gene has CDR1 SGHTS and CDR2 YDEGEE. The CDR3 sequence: CASSQAGYSTFQETQYF. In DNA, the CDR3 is TGTGCCAGCAGTCAAGCGGGGTACTCTACTTTCCAAGAGACCCAGTACTTC.

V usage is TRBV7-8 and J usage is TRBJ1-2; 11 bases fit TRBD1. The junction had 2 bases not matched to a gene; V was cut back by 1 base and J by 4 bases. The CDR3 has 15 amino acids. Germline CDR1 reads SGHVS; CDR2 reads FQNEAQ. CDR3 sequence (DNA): TGTGCCAGCAGCTTAGGGACAGGGGGCGGCTATGGCTACACCTTC. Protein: CASSLGTGGGYGYTF.

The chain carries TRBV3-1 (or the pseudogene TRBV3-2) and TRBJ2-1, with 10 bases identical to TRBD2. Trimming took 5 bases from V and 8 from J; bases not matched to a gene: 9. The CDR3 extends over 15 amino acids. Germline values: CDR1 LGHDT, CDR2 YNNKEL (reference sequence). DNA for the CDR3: TGTGCCAGCAGCTTGGGAGCGGGGGGGATCGATGAGCAGTTCTTC. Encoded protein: CASSLGAGGIDEQFF.

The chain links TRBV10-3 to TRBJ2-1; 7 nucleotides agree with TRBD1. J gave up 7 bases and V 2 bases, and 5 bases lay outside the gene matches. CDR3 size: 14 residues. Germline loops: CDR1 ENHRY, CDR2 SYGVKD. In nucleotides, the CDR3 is TGTGCCATCAGTGAGGGGACAGCTGTGAATGAGCAGTTCTTC. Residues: CAISEGTAVNEQFF.

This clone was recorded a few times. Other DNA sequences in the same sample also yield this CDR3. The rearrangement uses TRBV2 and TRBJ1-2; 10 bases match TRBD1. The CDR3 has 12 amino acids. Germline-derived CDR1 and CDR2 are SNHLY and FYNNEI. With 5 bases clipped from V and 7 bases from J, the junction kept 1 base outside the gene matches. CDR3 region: CASSRTGGGYTF. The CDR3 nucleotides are TGTGCCAGCAGTCGGACAGGGGGTGGCTACACCTTC.

CDR3 protein: CASTPEGGRGIQGYTF. CDR3 in DNA: TGTGCCAGTACCCCCGAGGGGGGGCGCGGAATCCAGGGCTACACCTTC. V usage is TRBV19 and J usage is TRBJ1-2; maybe TRBD1 (6 bases). V lost 7 bases to trimming and J lost 8 bases, with 26 bases between them. Germline V gives CDR1 LNHDA, CDR2 SQIVND (reference sequence). The CDR3 has 16 residues.

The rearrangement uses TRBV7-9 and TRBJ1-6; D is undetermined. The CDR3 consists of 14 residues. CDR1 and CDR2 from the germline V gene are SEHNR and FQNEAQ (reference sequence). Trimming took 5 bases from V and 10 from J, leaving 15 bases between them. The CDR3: CASSPREGLSPLHF. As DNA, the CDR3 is TGTGCCAGCAGCCCTCGGGAGGGTTTATCACCCCTCCACTTT.

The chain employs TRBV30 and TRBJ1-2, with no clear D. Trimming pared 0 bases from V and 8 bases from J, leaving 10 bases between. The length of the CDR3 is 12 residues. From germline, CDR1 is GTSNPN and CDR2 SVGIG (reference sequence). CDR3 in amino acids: CAWSVGGRGYTF. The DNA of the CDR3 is TGTGCCTGGAGTGTAGGAGGCCGGGGCTACACCTTC.

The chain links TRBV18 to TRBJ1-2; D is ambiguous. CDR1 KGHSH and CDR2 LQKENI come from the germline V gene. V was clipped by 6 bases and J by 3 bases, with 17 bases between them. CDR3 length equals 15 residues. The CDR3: CASSIRGEAYYGYTF. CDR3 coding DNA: TGTGCCAGCTCGATCCGCGGGGAGGCCTACTATGGCTACACCTTC.

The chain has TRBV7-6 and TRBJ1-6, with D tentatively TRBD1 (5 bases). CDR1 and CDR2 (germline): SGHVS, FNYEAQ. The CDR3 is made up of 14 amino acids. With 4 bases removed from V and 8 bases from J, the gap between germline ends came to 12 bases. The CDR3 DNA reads TGTGCCAGCAGCTCGGGGGACGGCCATTCACCCCTCCACTTT. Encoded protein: CASSSGDGHSPLHF.